This TCR beta chain was sequenced during a study of blood T cell repertoires in COVID-19. Libraries were prepared by immunoSEQ multiplex PCR; TCRdb keeps only in-frame clonotypes and omits some of them. The sample comprises some 250,000 clones, roughly 86% of which are singletons, and about 3.3% rests with the top ten. V gave up 3 bases and J gave up 3 bases, with 12 bases separating them. Looked up from germline, CDR1 is DFQATT and CDR2 is SNEGSKA (reference sequence). The CDR3 consists of 13 residues. The sequencing input was PBMCs or T cells enriched from blood (not recorded which). This clonotype was obtained from a woman aged 40 to 49 with acute COVID-19. The V gene is TRBV20-1, the J gene TRBJ2-7; D ambiguous. The CDR3 sequence: CSASPQSLYEQYF. CDR3 bases: TGCAGTGCTAGTCCCCAGTCCCTCTACGAGCAGTACTTC.